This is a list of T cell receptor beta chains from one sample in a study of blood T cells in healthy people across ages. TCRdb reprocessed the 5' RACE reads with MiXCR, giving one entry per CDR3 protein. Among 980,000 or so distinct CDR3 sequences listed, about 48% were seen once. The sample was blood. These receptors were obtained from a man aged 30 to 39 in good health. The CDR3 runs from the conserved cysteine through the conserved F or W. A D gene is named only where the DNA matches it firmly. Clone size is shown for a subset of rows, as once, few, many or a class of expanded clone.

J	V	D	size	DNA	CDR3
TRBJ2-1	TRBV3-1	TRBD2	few	TGTGCCAGCAGCCAAGTCCCCACTAGCGGGGCTTTTAATGAGCAGTTCTTC	CASSQVPTSGAFNEQFF
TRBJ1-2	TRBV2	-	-	TGTGCCAGCAGTGCCAGGCAGAACTATGGCTACACCTTC	CASSARQNYGYTF
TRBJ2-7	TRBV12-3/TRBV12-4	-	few	TGTGCCAGCAGTTTGGGTGGGGTCCTCGCCGAGCAGTACTTC	CASSLGGVLAEQYF
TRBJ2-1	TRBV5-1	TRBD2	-	TGCGCCAGCAGTCTACCCCCGGGGGGACGTTCCTACAATGAGCAGTTCTTC	CASSLPPGGRSYNEQFF
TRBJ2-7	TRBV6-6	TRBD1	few	TGTGCCAGCAGCCCCAGGGACAGGGACTCCTACGAGCAGTACTTC	CASSPRDRDSYEQYF
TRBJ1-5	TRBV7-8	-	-	TGTGCCAGCAGCCCCAGGGTACGGCTCAATCAGCCCCAGCATTTT	CASSPRVRLNQPQHF
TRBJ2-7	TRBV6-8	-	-	TGTGCCAGCAGTTACGACTGGGGGTTACTCTACGAGCAGTACTTC	CASSYDWGLLYEQYF
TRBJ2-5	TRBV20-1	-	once	TGCAGTGCTAGTACGGGTTTTCAAGAGACCCAGTACTTC	CSASTGFQETQYF
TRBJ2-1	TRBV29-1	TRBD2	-	TGCAGCGTTGAAGACAGCGGGGGGGCCATCTATGAGCAGTTCTTC	CSVEDSGGAIYEQFF
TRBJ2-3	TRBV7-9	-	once	TGTGCCGGCAGCTTCATAACGAGTCCCACAGATACGCAGTATTTT	CAGSFITSPTDTQYF
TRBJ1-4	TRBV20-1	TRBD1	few	TGCAGTGCCACCCCCCGCCAGGGGGCGTCAACTAATGAAAAACTGTTTTTT	CSATPRQGASTNEKLFF
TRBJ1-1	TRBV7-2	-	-	TGTGCCAGCAGTTTTGGGGGGATGAACACTGAAGCTTTCTTT	CASSFGGMNTEAFF
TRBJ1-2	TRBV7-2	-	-	TGTGCCAGCAGCGTACCAGGGGTTCGGGGCTACACCTTC	CASSVPGVRGYTF
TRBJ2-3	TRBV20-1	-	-	TGCAGTGCTAGAGATATGGGCCTATTCACAGATACGCAGTATTTT	CSARDMGLFTDTQYF
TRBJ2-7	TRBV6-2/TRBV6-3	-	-	TGTGCCAGCAGTTACAAATCGGCAGGGCTAAGCCGAAACTCCTACGAGCAGTACTTC	CASSYKSAGLSRNSYEQYF
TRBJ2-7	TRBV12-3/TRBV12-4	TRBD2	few	TGTGCCATAGGACTAGCTCTTACCTACGAGCAGTACTTC	CAIGLALTYEQYF
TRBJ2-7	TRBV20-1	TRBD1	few	TGCAGTACCGTCCGACAGGGGGCGATCGAGCAGTACTTC	CSTVRQGAIEQYF
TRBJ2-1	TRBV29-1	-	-	TGCAGCCTTGAACGCTCCAGCAATGAGCAGTTCTTC	CSLERSSNEQFF
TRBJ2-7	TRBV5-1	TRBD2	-	TGCGCCAGCAGCTTGTTCGCGGGGGGCTCCTACAATGAGCAGTACTTC	CASSLFAGGSYNEQYF
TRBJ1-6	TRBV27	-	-	TGTGCCAGTAGTCCAACCGGGGCAAATTCACCCCTCCACTTT	CASSPTGANSPLHF
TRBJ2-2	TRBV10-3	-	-	TGTGCCATCAGTGATATTTGGGGAAACACCGGGGAGCTGTTTTTT	CAISDIWGNTGELFF